This TCR beta chain was documented in a study of radiotherapy plus CTLA-4 blockade in lung cancer. Study summary: Around 19% of enrolled patients responded objectively, and approximately 34% had disease control. Notes on the study in general: Blood-borne expansion of tumor-derived TCR clones followed radiotherapy plus ipilimumab. Early clone dynamics of blood T cells, plus interferon-beta, reportedly predicted response best.

The CDR3 spans 15 residues. The V gene's germline CDR1 is SGHNT and CDR2 YYREEE (reference sequence). Trimming stripped 0 bases from V and 9 bases from J, with 13 bases between. This clone was detected once. Its target is unknown. Clones were sequenced by immunoSEQ multiplex PCR, and TCRdb holds only the in-frame ones, with some missing. This table holds 30,000 to 35,000 clones, around four fifths found once. This receptor was taken from a human donor with non-small cell lung cancer that progressed on radiotherapy plus ipilimumab. This chain links TRBV5-4 with TRBJ1-6; possibly TRBD1 for D (5 bases). The input for sequencing was peripheral blood, taken from a patient treated with radiotherapy plus ipilimumab. The CDR3 DNA reads as TGTGCCAGCAGCTTGGCCTCACAGGATCGTTCACCCCTCCACTTT. It yields the protein CASSLASQDRSPLHF. Based on the CDR3 plus reference TRBV5-4 and TRBJ1-6, the full variable domain is ETGVTQSPTHLIKTRGQQVTLRCSSQSGHNTVSWYQQALGQGPQFIFQYYREEENGRGNFPPRFSGLQFPNYSSELNVNALELDDSALYLCASSLASQDRSPLHFGNGTRLTVT.